This TCR beta chain stems from a study of shared clonotypes between healthy human individuals. Per the original data handling: In the immunoSEQ data, sequences were junction-only and lacked quality scores, so filtering differed. Profiled with immunoSEQ multiplex PCR; TCRdb holds only in-frame clones, not every one. That table gives V, J and clone size, and the DNA gave D and trimming. The sample carries roughly 2.2 million clones, 85% to 95% recorded once. This CDR3 contains 13 residues. CDR1 and CDR2 (germline): SGHKS, YYEKEE (reference sequence). Trimming left V 0 bases short and J 4 bases short, with 5 bases between.

The receptor was derived from a man aged 18 to 29 in good health. Some clones in this sample may be carry-over from other donors' samples. The sample taken for sequencing was naive CD4+ T cells from PBMCs. Subset: CD45RA+ positively selected. This chain uses TRBV5-5 with TRBJ2-1; D is unclear. The CDR3 DNA reads as TGTGCCAGCAGCTTGGGTGGGTACAATGAGCAGTTCTTC. Translated, it gives CASSLGGYNEQFF.